This TCR beta chain was recorded in a study of identical twins. Findings and limits, study-wide: With monozygotic twins, out-of-frame TCR alpha sharing exceeded what models estimated. Fewer insertions were carried by abundant cord blood beta clonotypes, but none was seen in memory repertoires. These conclusions were based on statistical analysis (cross-sectional, not following the same donors).

Addition of a universal primer site occurred through template switching, and cDNA carried unique molecular identifiers. TCRdb fed the 5' RACE reads into MiXCR, producing one record per CDR3 protein. This table has roughly 490,000 distinct CDR3 sequences, 14% appearing once. Ten or more counts support this clonotype. Its antigen is not identified. CDR1 is SGHTA and CDR2 is FQGNSA in the germline V gene. Trimming removed 3 bases from V and 4 bases from J; junction bases left unmatched: 9. The CDR3 sequence is 15 residues long. The same data also contributed to another study, on yellow fever vaccine responses in identical twins.

The clonotype originates from a woman in her late teens or twenties in good health. The sample was CD4+ T cells sorted from blood. This sequence joins TRBV7-2 and TRBJ2-7; 7 bases are shared with TRBD2. CDR3 region: CASSLRTGGPYEQYF. In nucleotides, the CDR3 is TGTGCCAGCAGCTTGAGGACGGGAGGCCCTTACGAGCAGTACTTC. Variable domain in full (rest from reference TRBV7-2 and TRBJ2-7): GAGVSQSPSNKVTEKGKDVELRCDPISGHTALYWYRQSLGQGLEFLIYFQGNSAPDKSGLPSDRFSAERTGGSVSTLTIQRTQQEDSAVYLCASSLRTGGPYEQYFGPGTRLTVT.